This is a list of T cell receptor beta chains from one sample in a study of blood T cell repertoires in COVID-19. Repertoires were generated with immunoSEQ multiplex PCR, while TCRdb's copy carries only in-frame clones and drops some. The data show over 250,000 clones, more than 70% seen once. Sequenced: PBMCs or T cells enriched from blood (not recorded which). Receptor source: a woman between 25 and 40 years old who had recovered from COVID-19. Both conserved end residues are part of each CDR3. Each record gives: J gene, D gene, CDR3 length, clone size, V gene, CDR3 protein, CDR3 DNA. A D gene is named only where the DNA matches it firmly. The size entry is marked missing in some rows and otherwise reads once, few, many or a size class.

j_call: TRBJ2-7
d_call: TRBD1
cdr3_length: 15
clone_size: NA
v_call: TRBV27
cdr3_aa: CATKFAGQGFHEQYF
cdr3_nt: TGTGCCACCAAGTTTGCGGGACAGGGGTTCCACGAGCAGTACTTC

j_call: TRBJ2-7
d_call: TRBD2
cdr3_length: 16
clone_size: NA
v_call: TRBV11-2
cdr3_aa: CASSPPLGGKAHEQYF
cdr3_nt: TGTGCCAGCAGCCCCCCCCTGGGAGGGAAAGCACACGAGCAGTACTTC

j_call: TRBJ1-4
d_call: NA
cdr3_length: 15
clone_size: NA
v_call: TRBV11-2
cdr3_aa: CASSLQGLLNEKLFF
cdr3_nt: TGTGCCAGCAGCTTACAGGGGCTCCTCAATGAAAAACTGTTTTTT

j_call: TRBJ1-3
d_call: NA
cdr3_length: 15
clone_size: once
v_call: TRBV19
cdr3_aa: CASTPDSTSGNTIYF
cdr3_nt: TGTGCCAGTACCCCAGACAGCACCTCTGGAAACACCATATATTTT

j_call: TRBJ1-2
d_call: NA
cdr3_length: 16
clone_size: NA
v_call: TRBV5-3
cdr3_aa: CARSCYRDTASGGYTF
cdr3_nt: TGTGCCAGAAGCTGCTACCGGGACACCGCCAGTGGAGGCTACACCTTC

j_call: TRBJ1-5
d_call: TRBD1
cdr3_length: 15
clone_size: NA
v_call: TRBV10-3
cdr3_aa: CAIGPRDRGDQPQHF
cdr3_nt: TGTGCCATCGGTCCCCGGGACAGGGGGGATCAGCCCCAGCATTTT

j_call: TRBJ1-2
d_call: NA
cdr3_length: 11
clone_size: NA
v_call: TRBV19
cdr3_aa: CASSRRWDYTF
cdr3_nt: TGTGCCAGTAGTAGGAGGTGGGACTACACCTTC

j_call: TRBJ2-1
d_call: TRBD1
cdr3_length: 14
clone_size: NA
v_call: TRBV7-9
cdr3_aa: CASSSTGSYNEQFF
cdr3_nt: TGTGCCAGCAGCTCGACAGGGTCCTACAATGAGCAGTTCTTC

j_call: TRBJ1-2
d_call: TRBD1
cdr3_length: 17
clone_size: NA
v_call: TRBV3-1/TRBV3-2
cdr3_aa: CASSPRTGGDLTYGYTF
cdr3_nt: TGTGCCAGCAGCCCCCGGACAGGGGGCGATTTGACCTATGGCTACACCTTC

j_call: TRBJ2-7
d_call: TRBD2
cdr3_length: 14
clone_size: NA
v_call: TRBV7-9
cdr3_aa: CASSFGGSSYEQYF
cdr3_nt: TGTGCCAGCAGCTTCGGCGGGAGCTCCTACGAGCAGTACTTC

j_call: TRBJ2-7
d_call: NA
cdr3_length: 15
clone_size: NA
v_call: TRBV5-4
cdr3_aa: CASSFKGAGTYEQYF
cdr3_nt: TGTGCCAGCAGCTTTAAAGGGGCGGGAACCTACGAGCAGTACTTC

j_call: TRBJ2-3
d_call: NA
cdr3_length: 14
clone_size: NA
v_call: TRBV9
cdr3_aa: CASSLERPTDTQYF
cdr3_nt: TGTGCCAGCAGCCTCGAGCGGCCCACAGATACGCAGTATTTT

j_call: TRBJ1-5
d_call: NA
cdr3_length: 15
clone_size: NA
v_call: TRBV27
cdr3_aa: CASSLGVLGNQPQHF
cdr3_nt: TGTGCCAGCAGCCTAGGGGTTTTGGGAAATCAGCCCCAGCATTTT

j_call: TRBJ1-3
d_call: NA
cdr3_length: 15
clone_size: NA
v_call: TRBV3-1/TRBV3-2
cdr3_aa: CASSQGWQAGNTIYF
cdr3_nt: TGTGCCAGCAGCCAAGGATGGCAGGCTGGAAACACCATATATTTT

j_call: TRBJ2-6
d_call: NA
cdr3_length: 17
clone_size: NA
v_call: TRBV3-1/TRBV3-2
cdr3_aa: CASSLLTGTSGANVLTF
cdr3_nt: TGTGCCAGCAGCCTCCTGACAGGCACCTCTGGGGCCAACGTCCTGACTTTC

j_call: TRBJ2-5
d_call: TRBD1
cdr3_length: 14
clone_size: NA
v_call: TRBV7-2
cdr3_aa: CASSLDRGGETQYF
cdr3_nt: TGTGCCAGCAGCCTCGACAGGGGCGGCGAGACCCAGTACTTC

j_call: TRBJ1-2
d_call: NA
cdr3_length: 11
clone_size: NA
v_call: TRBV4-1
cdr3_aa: CASSQDRGYTF
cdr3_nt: TGCGCCAGCAGCCAAGATCGTGGCTACACCTTC

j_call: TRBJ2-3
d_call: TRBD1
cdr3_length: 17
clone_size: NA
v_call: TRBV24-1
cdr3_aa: CATSDSRDRGLGDTQYF
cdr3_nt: TGTGCCACCAGTGATTCCAGGGACAGGGGGCTGGGTGATACGCAGTATTTT

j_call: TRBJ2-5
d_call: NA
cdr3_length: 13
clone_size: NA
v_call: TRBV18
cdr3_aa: CASSLTLEETQYF
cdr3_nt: TGTGCCAGCTCACTCACTCTGGAGGAGACCCAGTACTTC

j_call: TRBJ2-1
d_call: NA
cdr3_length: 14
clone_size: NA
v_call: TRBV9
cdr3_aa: CASSGGDWINEQFF
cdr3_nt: TGTGCCAGCAGCGGAGGGGACTGGATCAATGAGCAGTTCTTC

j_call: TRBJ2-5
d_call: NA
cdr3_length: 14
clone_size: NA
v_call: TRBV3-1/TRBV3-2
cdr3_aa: CASSRSSGQETQYF
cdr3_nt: TGTGCCAGCAGCCGATCGTCAGGGCAAGAGACCCAGTACTTC

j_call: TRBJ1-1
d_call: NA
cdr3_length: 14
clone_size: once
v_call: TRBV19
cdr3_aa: CASSVLPGRTEAFF
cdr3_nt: TGTGCCAGTAGTGTACTTCCAGGGAGGACTGAAGCTTTCTTT

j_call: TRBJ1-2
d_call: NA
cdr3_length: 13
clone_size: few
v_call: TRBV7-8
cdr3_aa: CASSLLGRGGYTF
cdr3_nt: TGTGCCAGCAGCTTACTAGGCCGAGGAGGCTACACCTTC

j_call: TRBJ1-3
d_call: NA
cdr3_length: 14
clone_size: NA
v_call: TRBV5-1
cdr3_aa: CASSSGREVDTIYF
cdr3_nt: TGCGCCAGCAGCTCCGGCAGGGAGGTAGACACCATATATTTT

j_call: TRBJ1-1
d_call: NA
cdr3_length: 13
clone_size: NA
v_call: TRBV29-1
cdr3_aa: CSVGGVMNTEAFF
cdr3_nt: TGCAGCGTTGGAGGTGTGATGAACACTGAAGCTTTCTTT

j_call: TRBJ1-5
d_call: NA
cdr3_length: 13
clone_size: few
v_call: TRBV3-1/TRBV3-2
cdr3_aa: CASSQDLNQPQHF
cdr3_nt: TGTGCCAGCAGCCAAGATCTGAATCAGCCCCAGCATTTT

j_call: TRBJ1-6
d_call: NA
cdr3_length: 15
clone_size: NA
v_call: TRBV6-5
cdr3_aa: CASIHRSSYNSPLHF
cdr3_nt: TGTGCCAGCATTCACAGGAGCTCCTATAATTCACCCCTCCACTTT

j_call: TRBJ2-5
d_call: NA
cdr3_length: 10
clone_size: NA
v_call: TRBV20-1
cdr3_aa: CSARGETQYF
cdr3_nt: TGCAGTGCAAGGGGAGAGACCCAGTACTTC

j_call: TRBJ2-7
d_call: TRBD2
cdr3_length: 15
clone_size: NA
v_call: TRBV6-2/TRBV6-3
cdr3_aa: CASSLQFQGDYEQYF
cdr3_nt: TGTGCCAGCAGTCTCCAGTTCCAAGGGGACTATGAGCAGTACTTC

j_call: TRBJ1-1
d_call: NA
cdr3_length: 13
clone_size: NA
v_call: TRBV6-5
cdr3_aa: CASSSRGGTEAFF
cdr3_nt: TGTGCCAGCAGTTCCAGGGGTGGGACTGAAGCTTTCTTT

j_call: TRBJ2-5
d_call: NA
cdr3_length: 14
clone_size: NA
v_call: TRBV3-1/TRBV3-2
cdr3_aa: CASSQTGLGETQYF
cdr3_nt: TGTGCCAGCAGCCAAACAGGGCTAGGGGAGACCCAGTACTTC

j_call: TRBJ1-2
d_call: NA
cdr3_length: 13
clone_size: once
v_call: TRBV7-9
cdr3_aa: CASSLGQYYGYTF
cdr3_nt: TGTGCCAGCAGCTTAGGCCAGTATTATGGCTACACCTTC

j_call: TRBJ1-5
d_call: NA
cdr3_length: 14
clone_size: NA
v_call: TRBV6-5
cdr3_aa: CASSGHTNNQPQHF
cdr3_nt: TGTGCCAGCAGCGGACACACGAACAATCAGCCCCAGCATTTT

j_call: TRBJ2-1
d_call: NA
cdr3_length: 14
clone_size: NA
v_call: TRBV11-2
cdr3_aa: CASSPDRDYNEQFF
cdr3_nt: TGTGCCAGCAGCCCGGACAGAGATTACAATGAGCAGTTCTTC

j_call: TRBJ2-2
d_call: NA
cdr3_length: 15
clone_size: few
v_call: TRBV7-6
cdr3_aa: CASTLTGLATGELFF
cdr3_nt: TGTGCCAGCACCCTAACAGGGTTGGCCACCGGGGAGCTGTTTTTT

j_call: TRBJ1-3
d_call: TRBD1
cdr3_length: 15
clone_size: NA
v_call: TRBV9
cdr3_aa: CASSVEGATGNTIYF
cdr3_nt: TGTGCCAGCAGCGTAGAGGGGGCTACTGGAAACACCATATATTTT

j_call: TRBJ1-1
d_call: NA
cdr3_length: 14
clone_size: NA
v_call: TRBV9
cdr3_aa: CASSPRQTHTEAFF
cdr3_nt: TGTGCCAGCAGCCCCCGACAGACCCACACTGAAGCTTTCTTT